This TCR beta chain came from a study of identifying expanded T cells in peripheral blood. The CDR3 runs 13 residues. CDR1 and CDR2 from the germline V gene are SGHVS and FQNEAQ. V was cut by 5 bases and J by 8 bases, with 15 bases left in between. This table comes from immunoSEQ multiplex PCR, and its TCRdb copy is limited to in-frame clones, with some not included. The table lists about 85,000 clones, around 89% of them singletons, with roughly 19% in the top ten. This chain links TRBV7-8 with TRBJ1-2; D gene unclear. The sample comprised blood. This sequence originates from a person between 18 and 70 years old in good health. The CDR3 DNA sequence: TGTGCCAGCAGCCCCTTAATCCTGGAGGGCTACACCTTC. Protein sequence: CASSPLILEGYTF. Full variable domain (remainder filled in from reference TRBV7-8 and TRBJ1-2): GAGVSQSPRYKVAKRGQDVALRCDPISGHVSLFWYQQALGQGPEFLTYFQNEAQLDKSGLPSDRFFAERPEGSVSTLKIQRTQQEDSAVYLCASSPLILEGYTFGSGTRLTVV.